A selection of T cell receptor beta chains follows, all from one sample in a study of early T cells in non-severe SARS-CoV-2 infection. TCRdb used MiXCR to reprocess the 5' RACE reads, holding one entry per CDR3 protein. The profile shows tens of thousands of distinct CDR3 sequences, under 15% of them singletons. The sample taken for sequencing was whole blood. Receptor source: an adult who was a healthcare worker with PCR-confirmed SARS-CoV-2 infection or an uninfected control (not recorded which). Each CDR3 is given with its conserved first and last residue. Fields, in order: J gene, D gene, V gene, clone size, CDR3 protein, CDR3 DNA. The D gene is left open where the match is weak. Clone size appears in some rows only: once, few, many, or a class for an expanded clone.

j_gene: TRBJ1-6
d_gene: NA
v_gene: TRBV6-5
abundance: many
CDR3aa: CASSYSIDRERYNSPLHF
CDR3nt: TGTGCCAGCAGTTACTCGATCGATCGGGAGAGGTACAATTCACCCCTCCACTTT

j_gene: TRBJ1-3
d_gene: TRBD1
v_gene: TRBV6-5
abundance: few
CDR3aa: CASSYSGGPGNTIYF
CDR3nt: TGTGCCAGCAGTTACTCAGGGGGCCCTGGAAACACCATATATTTT

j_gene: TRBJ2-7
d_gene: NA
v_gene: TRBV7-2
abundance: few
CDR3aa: CASSLGGGTDYYEQYF
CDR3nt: TGTGCCAGCAGCTTAGGTGGCGGGACGGATTACTACGAGCAGTACTTC

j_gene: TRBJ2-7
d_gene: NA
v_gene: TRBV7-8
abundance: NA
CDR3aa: CASSLGQGAGEQYF
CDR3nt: TGTGCCAGCAGCTTAGGGCAGGGAGCCGGCGAGCAGTACTTC

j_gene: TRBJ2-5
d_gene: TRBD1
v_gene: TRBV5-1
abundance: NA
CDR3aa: CASSGRTGVQETQYF
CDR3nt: TGCGCCAGCAGCGGAAGAACAGGGGTACAAGAGACCCAGTACTTC

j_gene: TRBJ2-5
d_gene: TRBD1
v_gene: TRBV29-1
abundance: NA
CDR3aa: CSVGGGGQGSETQYF
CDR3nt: TGCAGCGTTGGAGGTGGGGGACAGGGTTCAGAGACCCAGTACTTC

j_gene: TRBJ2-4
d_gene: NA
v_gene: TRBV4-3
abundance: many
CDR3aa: CASSQDGTKNIQYF
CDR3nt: TGCGCCAGCAGCCAAGACGGTACCAAAAACATTCAGTACTTC

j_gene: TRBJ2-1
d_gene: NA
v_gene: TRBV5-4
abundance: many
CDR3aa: CASSSETGKKSSYNEQFF
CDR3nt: TGTGCCAGCAGTTCAGAAACGGGGAAAAAAAGCTCCTACAATGAGCAGTTCTTC

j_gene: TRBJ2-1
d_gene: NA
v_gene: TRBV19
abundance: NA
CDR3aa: CASSIALQRADNEQFF
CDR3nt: TGTGCCAGTAGTATAGCCCTTCAGCGGGCGGACAATGAGCAGTTCTTC

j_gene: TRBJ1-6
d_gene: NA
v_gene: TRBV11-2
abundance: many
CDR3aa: CASSLVDSQSPLHF
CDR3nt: TGTGCCAGCAGCTTAGTCGACAGTCAGTCACCCCTCCACTTT

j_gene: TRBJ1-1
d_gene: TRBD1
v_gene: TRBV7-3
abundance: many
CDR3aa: CASSLYRGETEAFF
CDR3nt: TGTGCCAGCAGCTTGTACAGGGGGGAGACTGAAGCTTTCTTT

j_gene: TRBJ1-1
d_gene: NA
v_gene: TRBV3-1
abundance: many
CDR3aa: CASSQVGPGAFF
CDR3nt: TGTGCCAGCAGCCAAGTGGGACCCGGAGCTTTCTTT

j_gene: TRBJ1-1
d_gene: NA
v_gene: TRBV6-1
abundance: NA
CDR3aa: CASTRANTEAFF
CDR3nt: TGTGCCAGCACCAGGGCGAACACTGAAGCTTTCTTT

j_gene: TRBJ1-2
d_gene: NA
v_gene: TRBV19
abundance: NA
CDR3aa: CASTGSHYGYTF
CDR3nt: TGTGCCAGTACTGGCAGTCACTATGGCTACACCTTC

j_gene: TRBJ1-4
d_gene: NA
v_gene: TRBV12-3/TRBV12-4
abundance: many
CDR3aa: CASSSGPSTNEKLFF
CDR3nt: TGTGCCAGCAGCAGTGGACCCTCAACTAATGAAAAACTGTTTTTT

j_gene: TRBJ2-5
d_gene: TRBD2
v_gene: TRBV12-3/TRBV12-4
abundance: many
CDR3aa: CASKKRLAEGGKETQYF
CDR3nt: TGTGCCAGCAAAAAGAGGCTAGCGGAGGGCGGGAAAGAGACCCAGTACTTC

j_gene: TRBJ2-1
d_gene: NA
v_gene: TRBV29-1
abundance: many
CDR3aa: CSVDGLGNNEQFF
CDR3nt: TGCAGCGTTGACGGTCTAGGTAACAATGAGCAGTTCTTC

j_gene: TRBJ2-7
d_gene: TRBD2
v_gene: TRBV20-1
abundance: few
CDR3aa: CSARPTSGQSYEQYF
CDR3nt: TGCAGTGCTAGACCCACTAGCGGGCAGTCCTACGAGCAGTACTTC

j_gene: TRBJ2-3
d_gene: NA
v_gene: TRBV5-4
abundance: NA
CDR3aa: CASSLRTDGDTQYF
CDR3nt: TGTGCCAGCAGCCTACGGACAGATGGAGATACGCAGTATTTT

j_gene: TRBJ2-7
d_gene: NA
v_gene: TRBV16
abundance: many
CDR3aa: CASSQSPREQYF
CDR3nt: TGTGCCAGCAGCCAATCCCCCCGCGAGCAGTACTTC

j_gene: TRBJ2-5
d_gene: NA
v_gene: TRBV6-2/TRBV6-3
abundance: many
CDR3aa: CASRPIADQETQYF
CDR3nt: TGTGCCAGCAGACCGATAGCGGACCAAGAGACCCAGTACTTC

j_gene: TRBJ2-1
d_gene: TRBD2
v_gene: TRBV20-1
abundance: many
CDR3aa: CSARDSGASYNEQFF
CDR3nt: TGCAGTGCTAGAGATAGCGGGGCCTCCTACAATGAGCAGTTCTTC

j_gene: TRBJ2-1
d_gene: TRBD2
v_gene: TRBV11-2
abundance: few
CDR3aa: CASSLGTSGFGTYNEQFF
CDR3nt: TGTGCCAGCAGCTTAGGGACTAGCGGGTTCGGAACCTACAATGAGCAGTTCTTC

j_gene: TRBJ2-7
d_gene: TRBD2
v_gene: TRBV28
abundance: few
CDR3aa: CASIPSGSSYEQYF
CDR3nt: TGTGCCAGCATCCCAAGCGGGAGTTCCTACGAGCAGTACTTC

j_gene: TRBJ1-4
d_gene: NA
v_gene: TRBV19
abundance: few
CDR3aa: CASSPTPQGTNEKLFF
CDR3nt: TGTGCCAGTAGTCCCACACCACAGGGAACTAATGAAAAACTGTTTTTT